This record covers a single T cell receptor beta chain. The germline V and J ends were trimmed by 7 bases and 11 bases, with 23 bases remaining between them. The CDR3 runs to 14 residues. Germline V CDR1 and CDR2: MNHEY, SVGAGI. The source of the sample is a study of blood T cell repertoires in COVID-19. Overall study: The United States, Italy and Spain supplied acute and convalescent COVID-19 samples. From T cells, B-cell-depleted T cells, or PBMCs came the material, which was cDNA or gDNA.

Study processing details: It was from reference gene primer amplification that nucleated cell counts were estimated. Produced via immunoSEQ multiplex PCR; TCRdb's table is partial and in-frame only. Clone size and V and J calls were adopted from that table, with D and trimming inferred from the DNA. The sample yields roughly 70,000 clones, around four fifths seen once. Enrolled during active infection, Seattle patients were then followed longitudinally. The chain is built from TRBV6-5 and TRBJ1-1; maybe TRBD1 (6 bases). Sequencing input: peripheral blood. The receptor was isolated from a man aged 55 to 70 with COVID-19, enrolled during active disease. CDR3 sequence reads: CASKKTGIRSGAFF. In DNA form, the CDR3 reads TGTGCCAGCAAGAAAACAGGGATCCGGAGTGGGGCTTTCTTT.